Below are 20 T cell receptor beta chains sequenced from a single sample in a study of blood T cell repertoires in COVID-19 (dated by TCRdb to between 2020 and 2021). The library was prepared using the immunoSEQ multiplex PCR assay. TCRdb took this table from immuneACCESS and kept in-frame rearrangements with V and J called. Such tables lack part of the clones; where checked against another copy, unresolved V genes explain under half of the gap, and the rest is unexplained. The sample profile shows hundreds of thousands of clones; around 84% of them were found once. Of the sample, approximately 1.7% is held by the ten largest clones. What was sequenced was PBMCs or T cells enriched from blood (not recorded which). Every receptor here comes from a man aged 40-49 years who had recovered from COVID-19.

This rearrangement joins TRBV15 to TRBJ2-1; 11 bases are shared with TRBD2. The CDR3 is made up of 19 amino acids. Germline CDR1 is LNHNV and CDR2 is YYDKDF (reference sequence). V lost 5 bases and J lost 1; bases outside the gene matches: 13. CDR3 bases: TGTGCCACCAGCGGAAGACTAGCGGGAAACGAGGGTTCCTACAATGAGCAGTTCTTC. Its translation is CATSGRLAGNEGSYNEQFF.

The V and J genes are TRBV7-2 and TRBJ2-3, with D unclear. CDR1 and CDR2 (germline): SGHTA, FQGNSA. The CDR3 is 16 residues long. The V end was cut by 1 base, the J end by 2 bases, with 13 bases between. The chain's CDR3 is CASSLDSYTHTDTQYF. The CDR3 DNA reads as TGTGCCAGCAGCTTAGACAGTTATACCCACACAGATACGCAGTATTTT.

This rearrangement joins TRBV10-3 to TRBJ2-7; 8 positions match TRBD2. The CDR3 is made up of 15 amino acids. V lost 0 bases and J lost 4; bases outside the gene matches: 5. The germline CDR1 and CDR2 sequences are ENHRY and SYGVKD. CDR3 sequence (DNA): TGTGCCATCAGTGAGTCCAGCGGGAGTAGGTACGAGCAGTACTTC. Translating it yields CAISESSGSRYEQYF.

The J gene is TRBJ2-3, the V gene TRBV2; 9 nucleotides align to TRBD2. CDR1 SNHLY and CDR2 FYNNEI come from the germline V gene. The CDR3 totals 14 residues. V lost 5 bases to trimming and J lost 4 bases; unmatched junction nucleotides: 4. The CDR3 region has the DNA TGTGCCAGCAGTTTCGCGGGGGGGCCAGATACGCAGTATTTT. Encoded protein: CASSFAGGPDTQYF. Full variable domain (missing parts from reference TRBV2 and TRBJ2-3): EPEVTQTPSHQVTQMGQEVILRCVPISNHLYFYWYRQILGQKVEFLVSFYNNEISEKSEIFDDQFSVERPDGSNFTLKIRSTKLEDSAMYFCASSFAGGPDTQYFGPGTRLTVL.

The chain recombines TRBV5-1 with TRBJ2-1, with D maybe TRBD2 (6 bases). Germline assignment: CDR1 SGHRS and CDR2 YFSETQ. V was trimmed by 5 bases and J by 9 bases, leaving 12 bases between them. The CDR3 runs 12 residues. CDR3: CASRGGEGEQFF. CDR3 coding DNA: TGCGCCAGCAGGGGGGGTGAGGGTGAGCAGTTCTTC. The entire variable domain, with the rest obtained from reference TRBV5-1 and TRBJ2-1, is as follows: KAGVTQTPRYLIKTRGQQVTLSCSPISGHRSVSWYQQTPGQGLQFLFEYFSETQRNKGNFPGRFSGRQFSNSRSEMNVSTLELGDSALYLCASRGGEGEQFFGPGTRLTVL.

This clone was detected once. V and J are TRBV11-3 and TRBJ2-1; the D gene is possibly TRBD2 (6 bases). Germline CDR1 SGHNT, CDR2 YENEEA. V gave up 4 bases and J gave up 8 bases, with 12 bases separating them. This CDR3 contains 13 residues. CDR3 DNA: TGTGCCAGCAGCTCCCTCACTAGCCATGAGCAGTTCTTC. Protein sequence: CASSSLTSHEQFF.

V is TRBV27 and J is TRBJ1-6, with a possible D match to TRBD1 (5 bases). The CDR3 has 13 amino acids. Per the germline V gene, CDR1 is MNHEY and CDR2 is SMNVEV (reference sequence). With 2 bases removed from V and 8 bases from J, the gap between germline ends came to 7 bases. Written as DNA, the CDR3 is TGTGCCAGCAGTTTAGTGACAGATTCACCCCTCCACTTT. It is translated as CASSLVTDSPLHF.

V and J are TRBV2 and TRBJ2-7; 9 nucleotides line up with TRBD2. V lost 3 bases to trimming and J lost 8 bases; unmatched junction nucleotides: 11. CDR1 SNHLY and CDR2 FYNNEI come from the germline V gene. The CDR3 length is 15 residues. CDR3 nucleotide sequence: TGTGCCAGCAGTGACTCGACTAGCGGAACCCTGAAGCAGTACTTC. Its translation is CASSDSTSGTLKQYF.

CDR3 DNA: TGTGCCTGGAGAGCCACCCGGGACACCTATGGCTACACCTTC. Its protein is CAWRATRDTYGYTF. The chain joins TRBV30 to TRBJ1-2, with D possibly being TRBD1 (6 bases). CDR1 GTSNPN and CDR2 SVGIG come from the germline V gene (reference sequence). The CDR3 sequence is 14 residues long. The V end lost 3 bases, the J end lost 4 bases, and 15 bases lay between the germline ends.

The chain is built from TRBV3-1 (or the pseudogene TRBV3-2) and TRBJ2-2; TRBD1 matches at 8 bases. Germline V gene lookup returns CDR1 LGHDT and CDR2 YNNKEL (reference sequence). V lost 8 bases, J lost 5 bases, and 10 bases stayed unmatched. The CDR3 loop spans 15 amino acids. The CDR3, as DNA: TGTGCCAGCGCCCAATTGGACAGGGTGACCGGGGAGCTGTTTTTT. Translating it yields CASAQLDRVTGELFF.

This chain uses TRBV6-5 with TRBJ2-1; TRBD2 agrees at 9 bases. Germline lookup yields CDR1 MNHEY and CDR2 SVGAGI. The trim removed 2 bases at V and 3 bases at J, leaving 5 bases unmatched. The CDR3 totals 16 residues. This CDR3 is CASSYVSGGNYNEQFF. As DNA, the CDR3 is TGTGCCAGCAGTTACGTTAGCGGGGGAAACTACAATGAGCAGTTCTTC.

The CDR3 nucleotides read TGTGCCAGCAGTTCGCAGGGCCACAATCAGCCCCAGCATTTT. This translates into CASSSQGHNQPQHF. The gene calls are TRBV6-5 and TRBJ1-5; a weak D match, TRBD1 (5 bases). Per the germline V gene, CDR1 is MNHEY and CDR2 is SVGAGI. The CDR3 is made up of 14 amino acids. Trimming pared 4 bases from V and 3 bases from J, leaving 10 bases between.

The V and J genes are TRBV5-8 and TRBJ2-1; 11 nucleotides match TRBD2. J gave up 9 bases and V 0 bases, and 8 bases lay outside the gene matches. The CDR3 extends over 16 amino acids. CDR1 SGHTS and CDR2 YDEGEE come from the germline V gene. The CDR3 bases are TGTGCCAGCAGCTTGGGGTATAGCGGGAGGGCCCCTGAGCAGTTCTTC. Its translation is CASSLGYSGRAPEQFF.

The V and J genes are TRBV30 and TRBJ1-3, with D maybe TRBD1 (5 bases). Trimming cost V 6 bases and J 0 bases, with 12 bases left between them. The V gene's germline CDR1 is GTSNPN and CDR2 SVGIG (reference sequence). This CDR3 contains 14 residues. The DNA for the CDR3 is TGTGCCTGTCAGGGAGGAGGCTCTGGAAACACCATATATTTT. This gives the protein CACQGGGSGNTIYF.

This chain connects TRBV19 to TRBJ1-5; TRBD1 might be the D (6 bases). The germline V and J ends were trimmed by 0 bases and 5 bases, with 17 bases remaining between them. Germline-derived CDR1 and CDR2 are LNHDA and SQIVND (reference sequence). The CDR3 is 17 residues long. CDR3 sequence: CASSIDRGIGRDQPQHF. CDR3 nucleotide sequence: TGTGCCAGTAGTATAGACAGGGGTATTGGTCGGGATCAGCCCCAGCATTTT.

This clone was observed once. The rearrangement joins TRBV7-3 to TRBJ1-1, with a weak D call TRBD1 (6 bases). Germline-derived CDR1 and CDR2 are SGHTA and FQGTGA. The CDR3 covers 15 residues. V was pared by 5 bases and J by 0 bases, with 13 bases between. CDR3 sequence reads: CASSPQQGLNTEAFF. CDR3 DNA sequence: TGTGCCAGCAGCCCGCAACAGGGATTGAACACTGAAGCTTTCTTT.

CDR3 DNA: TGTGCCAGCAGCTTATCAGGTCTTACGGATGAGCAGTTCTTC. This codes for CASSLSGLTDEQFF. The rearrangement uses TRBV11-3 and TRBJ2-1; no clear D gene. Trimming took 2 bases from V and 8 from J, leaving 13 bases between them. From germline, CDR1 is SGHNT and CDR2 YENEEA. The CDR3 has 14 residues. The full variable domain, rest sourced from reference TRBV11-3 and TRBJ2-1, is EAGVVQSPRYKIIEKKQPVAFWCNPISGHNTLYWYLQNLGQGPELLIRYENEEAVDDSQLPKDRFSAERLKGVDSTLKIQPAELGDSAVYLCASSLSGLTDEQFFGPGTRLTVL.

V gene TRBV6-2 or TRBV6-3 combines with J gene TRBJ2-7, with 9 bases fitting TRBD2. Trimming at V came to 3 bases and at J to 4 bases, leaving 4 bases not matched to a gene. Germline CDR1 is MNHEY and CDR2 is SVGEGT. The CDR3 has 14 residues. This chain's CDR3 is CASSYNLAGYEQYF. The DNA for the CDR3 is TGTGCCAGCAGTTATAACCTAGCGGGGTACGAGCAGTACTTC.

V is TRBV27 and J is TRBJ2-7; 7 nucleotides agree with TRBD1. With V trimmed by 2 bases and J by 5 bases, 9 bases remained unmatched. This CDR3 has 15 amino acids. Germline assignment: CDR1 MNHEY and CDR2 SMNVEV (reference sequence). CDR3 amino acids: CASSLEGQSHHEQYF. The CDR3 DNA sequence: TGTGCCAGCAGTTTAGAGGGACAGTCGCATCACGAGCAGTACTTC.

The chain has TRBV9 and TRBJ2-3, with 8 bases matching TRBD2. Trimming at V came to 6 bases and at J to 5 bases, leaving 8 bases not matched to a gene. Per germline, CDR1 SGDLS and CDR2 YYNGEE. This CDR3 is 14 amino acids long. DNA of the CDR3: TGTGCCAGCACCCTACTAGCGGTAGGAGATACGCAGTATTTT. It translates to CASTLLAVGDTQYF.